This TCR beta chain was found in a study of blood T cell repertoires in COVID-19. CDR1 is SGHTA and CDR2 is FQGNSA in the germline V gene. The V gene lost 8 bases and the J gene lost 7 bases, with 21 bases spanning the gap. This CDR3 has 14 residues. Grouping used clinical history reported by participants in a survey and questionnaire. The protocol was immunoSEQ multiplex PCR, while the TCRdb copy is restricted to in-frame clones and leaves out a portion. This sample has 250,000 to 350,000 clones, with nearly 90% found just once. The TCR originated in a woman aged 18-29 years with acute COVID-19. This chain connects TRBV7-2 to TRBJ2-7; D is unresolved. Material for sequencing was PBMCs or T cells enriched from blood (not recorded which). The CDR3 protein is CASSVDGGAREQYF. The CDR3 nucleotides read TGTGCCAGCTCCGTTGATGGCGGAGCGCGGGAGCAGTACTTC.